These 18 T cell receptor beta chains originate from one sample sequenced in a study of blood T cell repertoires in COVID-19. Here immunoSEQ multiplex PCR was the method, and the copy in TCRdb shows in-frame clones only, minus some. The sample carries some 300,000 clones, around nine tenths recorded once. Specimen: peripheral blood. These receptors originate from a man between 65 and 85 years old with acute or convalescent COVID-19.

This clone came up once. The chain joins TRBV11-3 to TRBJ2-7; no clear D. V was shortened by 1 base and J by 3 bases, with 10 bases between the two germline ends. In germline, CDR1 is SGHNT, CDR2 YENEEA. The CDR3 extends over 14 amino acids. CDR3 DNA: TGTGCCAGCAGCTTAGTTCCGGGTTTCTACGAGCAGTACTTC. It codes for CASSLVPGFYEQYF.

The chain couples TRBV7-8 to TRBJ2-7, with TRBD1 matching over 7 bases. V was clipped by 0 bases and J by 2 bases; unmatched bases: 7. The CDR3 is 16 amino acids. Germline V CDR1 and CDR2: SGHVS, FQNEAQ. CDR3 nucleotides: TGTGCCAGCAGCTTAGCGACCAGGCAGGGGGCCTACGAGCAGTACTTC. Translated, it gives CASSLATRQGAYEQYF.

In nucleotides, the CDR3 is TGTGCCAGCAGAAGAGGCAATGAGCAGTTCTTC. It is translated as CASRRGNEQFF. This chain uses TRBV27 with TRBJ2-1; D gene ambiguous. The CDR3 runs 11 residues. V lost 6 bases and J lost 6, with 6 bases in between. Germline lookup yields CDR1 MNHEY and CDR2 SMNVEV (reference sequence).

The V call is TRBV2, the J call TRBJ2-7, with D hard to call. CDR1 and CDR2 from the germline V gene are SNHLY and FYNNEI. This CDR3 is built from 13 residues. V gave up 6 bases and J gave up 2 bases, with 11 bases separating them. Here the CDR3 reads CASRTDITYEQYF. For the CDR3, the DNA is TGTGCCAGCAGGACCGACATAACCTACGAGCAGTACTTC.

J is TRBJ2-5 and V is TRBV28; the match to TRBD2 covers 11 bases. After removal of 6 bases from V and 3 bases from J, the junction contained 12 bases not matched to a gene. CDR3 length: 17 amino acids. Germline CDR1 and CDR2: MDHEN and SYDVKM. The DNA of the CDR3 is TGTGCCAGCAGGAACAGGCGAACGACTAGCGGGGAAGAGACCCAGTACTTC. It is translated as CASRNRRTTSGEETQYF.

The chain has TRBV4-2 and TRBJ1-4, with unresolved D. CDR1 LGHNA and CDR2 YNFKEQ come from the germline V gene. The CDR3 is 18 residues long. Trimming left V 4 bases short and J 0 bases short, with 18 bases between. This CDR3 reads CASSPRSGKTATNEKLFF. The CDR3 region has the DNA TGTGCCAGCAGCCCACGCTCCGGGAAGACTGCAACTAATGAAAAACTGTTTTTT.

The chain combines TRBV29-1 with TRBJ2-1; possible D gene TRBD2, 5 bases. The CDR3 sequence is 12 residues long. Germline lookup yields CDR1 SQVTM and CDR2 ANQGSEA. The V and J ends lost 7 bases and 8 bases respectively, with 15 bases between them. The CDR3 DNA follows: TGCAGCGCCGGCCCCGGAGGCGATGAGCAGTTCTTC. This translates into CSAGPGGDEQFF.

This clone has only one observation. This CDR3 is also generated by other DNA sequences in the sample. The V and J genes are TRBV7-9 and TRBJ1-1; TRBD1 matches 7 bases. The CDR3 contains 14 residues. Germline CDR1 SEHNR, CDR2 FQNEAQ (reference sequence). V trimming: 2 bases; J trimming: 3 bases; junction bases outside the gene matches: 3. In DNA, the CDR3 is TGTGCCAGCAGCTTACGGCAGGGGGACACTGAAGCTTTCTTT. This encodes CASSLRQGDTEAFF.

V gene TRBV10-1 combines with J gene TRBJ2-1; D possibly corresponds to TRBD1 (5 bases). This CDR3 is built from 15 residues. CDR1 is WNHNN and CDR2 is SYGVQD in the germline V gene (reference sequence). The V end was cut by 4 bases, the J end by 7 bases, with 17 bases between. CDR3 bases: TGCGCCAGCAGTGTAAGGGGTTCCAGAAAAAATGAGCAGTTCTTC. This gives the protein CASSVRGSRKNEQFF.

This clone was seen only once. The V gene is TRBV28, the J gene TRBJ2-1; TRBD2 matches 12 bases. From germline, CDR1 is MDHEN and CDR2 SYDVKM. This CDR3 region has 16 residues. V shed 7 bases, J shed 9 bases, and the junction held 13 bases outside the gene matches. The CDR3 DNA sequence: TGTGCCAGCACCAAGGCATGGTCTAGCGGGAGGGCTGAGCAGTTCTTC. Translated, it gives CASTKAWSSGRAEQFF.

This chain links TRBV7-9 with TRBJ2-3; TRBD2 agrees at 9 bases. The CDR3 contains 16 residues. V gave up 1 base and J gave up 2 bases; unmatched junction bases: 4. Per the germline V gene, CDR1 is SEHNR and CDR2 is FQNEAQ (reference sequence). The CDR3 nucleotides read TGTGCCAGCAGCTTAGTTAGCGGGGGAATCACAGATACGCAGTATTTT. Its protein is CASSLVSGGITDTQYF. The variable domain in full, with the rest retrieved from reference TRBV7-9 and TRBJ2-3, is DTGVSQNPRHKITKRGQNVTFRCDPISEHNRLYWYRQTLGQGPEFLTYFQNEAQLEKSRLLSDRFSAERPKGSFSTLEIQRTEQGDSAMYLCASSLVSGGITDTQYFGPGTRLTVL.

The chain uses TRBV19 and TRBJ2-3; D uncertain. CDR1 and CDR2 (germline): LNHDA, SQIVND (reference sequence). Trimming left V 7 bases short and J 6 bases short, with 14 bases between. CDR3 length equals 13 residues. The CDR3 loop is CASTFTSQDTQYF. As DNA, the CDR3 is TGTGCCAGTACTTTTACATCTCAGGATACGCAGTATTTT.

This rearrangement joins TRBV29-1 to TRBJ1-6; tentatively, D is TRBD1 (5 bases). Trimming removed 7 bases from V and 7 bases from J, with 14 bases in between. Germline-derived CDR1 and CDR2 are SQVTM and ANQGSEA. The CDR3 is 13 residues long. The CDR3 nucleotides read TGCAGCGGGAAGGAGACAGCCAATTCACCCCTCCACTTT. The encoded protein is CSGKETANSPLHF.

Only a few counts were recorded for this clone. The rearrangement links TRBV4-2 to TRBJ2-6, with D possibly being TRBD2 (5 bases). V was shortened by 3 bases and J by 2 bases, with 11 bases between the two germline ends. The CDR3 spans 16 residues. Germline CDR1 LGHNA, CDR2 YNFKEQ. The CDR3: CASSQALAPGANVLTF. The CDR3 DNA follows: TGTGCCAGCAGCCAGGCCCTAGCCCCTGGGGCCAACGTCCTGACTTTC.

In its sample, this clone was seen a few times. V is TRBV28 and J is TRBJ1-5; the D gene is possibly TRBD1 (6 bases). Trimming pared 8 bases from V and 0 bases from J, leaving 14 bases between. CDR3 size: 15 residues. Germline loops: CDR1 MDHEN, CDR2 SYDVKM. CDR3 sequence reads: CASGATGYSNQPQHF. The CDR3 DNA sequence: TGTGCCAGCGGGGCAACAGGGTATAGCAATCAGCCCCAGCATTTT.

The chain's CDR3 is CASSDRLLDRGLKEAFF. The CDR3 DNA is TGTGCCAGCAGCGACCGCCTTCTGGACAGGGGCCTTAAAGAAGCTTTCTTT. V is TRBV5-6 and J is TRBJ1-1; TRBD1 matches 9 bases. This CDR3 contains 17 residues. V shed 4 bases, J shed 8 bases, and the junction held 18 bases outside the gene matches. CDR1 SGHDT and CDR2 YYEEEE come from the germline V gene.

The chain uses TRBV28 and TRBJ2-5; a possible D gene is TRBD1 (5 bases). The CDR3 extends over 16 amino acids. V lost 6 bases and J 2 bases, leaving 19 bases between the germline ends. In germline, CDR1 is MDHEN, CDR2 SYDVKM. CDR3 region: CASSRGRQHLQETQYF. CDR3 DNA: TGTGCCAGCAGCCGTGGACGACAGCATTTACAAGAGACCCAGTACTTC.

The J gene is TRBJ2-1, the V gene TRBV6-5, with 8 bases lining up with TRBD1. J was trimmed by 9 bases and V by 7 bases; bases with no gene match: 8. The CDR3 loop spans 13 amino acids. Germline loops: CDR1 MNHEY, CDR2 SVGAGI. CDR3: CASIKQGAGEQFF. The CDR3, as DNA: TGTGCCAGCATCAAGCAGGGGGCTGGTGAGCAGTTCTTC.